This T cell receptor beta chain was captured in a study of Graves' ophthalmopathy and Graves' hyperthyroidism. This clonotype was seen repeatedly, ten times or more. Amplification of TCR beta CDR3 regions used RNA transcripts. First-round RT-PCR employed HTBI primers, with a second-round multiplex PCR after it. Each CDR3 protein is one row after TCRdb ran MiXCR on the multiplex PCR reads. The sample contains roughly 610,000 distinct CDR3 sequences, 22% of which appear only once. CDR1 and CDR2 (germline): SGHVS, FNYEAQ. The CDR3 is 14 residues long. V dropped 5 bases and J dropped 1; count of bases not matched to a gene: 2.

The source material was peripheral blood. The clonotype was recovered from a woman between 18 and 29 years old with stable Graves' hyperthyroidism. Some clones in this sample may be carry-over from other donors' samples. This chain uses TRBV7-6 with TRBJ2-5; 9 bases are shared with TRBD1. The CDR3 nucleotides read TGTGCCAGCAGCATGACAGGGGGCCAAGAGACCCAGTACTTC. Residues: CASSMTGGQETQYF.